These 3 T cell receptor beta chains were all obtained from the same sample, sequenced in a study of chemoradiotherapy in HPV16-positive cancers. Data came from immunoSEQ multiplex PCR; TCRdb stores just in-frame clones and leaves some out. The sample gives about 12,000 clones, roughly 78% of which show up once; less than 10% is in the top ten. This material was collected from a patient who underwent chemoradiotherapy. The receptors stem from a human donor with HPV-associated anogenital cancer.

V is TRBV7-2 and J is TRBJ1-4; perhaps TRBD1 as D (6 bases). The V end was cut by 5 bases, the J end by 8 bases, with 18 bases between. CDR1 is SGHTA, CDR2 FQGNSA, per germline. The CDR3 has 15 amino acids. CDR3 bases: TGTGCCAGCAGCCAGGTTCGGGGGGCAGGAGAAAAACTGTTTTTT. Amino acids: CASSQVRGAGEKLFF.

The rearrangement joins TRBV28 to TRBJ2-7, with TRBD2 identical over 11 bases. The CDR3 sequence is 14 residues long. The V gene's germline CDR1 is MDHEN and CDR2 SYDVKM. Germline trimming cut 5 bases from V and 7 bases from J; bases unmatched to any gene: 7. The CDR3 DNA reads as TGTGCCAGCAGTCCACTAGCGGGAGTGATGGAGCAGTACTTC. Its protein is CASSPLAGVMEQYF.

The V and J genes are TRBV5-6 and TRBJ2-3; D gene uncertain. V was shortened by 2 bases and J by 0 bases, with 13 bases between the two germline ends. The CDR3 spans 16 residues. Germline V gene data show CDR1 as SGHDT and CDR2 as YYEEEE. The CDR3 is CASSFLVGISTDTQYF. In DNA form, the CDR3 reads TGTGCCAGCAGCTTTCTTGTGGGGATTAGCACAGATACGCAGTATTTT.